The 7 T cell receptor beta chains presented below share a single source sample, sequenced in a study of blood T cell repertoires in COVID-19. Clones were sequenced by immunoSEQ multiplex PCR, and TCRdb holds only the in-frame ones, with some missing. The sample contains over 55,000 clones, around four fifths of which appear only once. Specimen: peripheral blood. These receptor sequences come from a man in his fifties with active COVID-19.

The chain is built from TRBV18 and TRBJ2-7; a possible D gene is TRBD2 (5 bases). From germline, CDR1 is KGHSH and CDR2 LQKENI. The CDR3 consists of 18 residues. The V and J ends lost 1 base and 0 bases respectively, with 19 bases between them. The DNA of the CDR3 is TGTGCCAGCTCACCACTTCCGGGATCCACGGGAAGCTCCTACGAGCAGTACTTC. Its translation: CASSPLPGSTGSSYEQYF.

V is TRBV7-6 and J is TRBJ1-6; no firm D call. Trimming stripped 4 bases from V and 6 bases from J, with 7 bases between. The CDR3 contains 13 residues. Per germline, CDR1 SGHVS and CDR2 FNYEAQ. CDR3 residues: CASSSFLNSPLHF. CDR3 nucleotide sequence: TGTGCCAGCAGCTCTTTCCTTAATTCACCCCTCCACTTT.

In its sample, this clone was seen once. This chain joins TRBV11-2 and TRBJ2-1, with D maybe TRBD2 (7 bases). Trimming took 3 bases from V and 8 from J, leaving 14 bases between them. CDR1 is SGHAT, CDR2 FQNNGV, per germline. The CDR3 is made up of 14 amino acids. In nucleotides, the CDR3 is TGTGCCAGCAGCTTCGGACGGGGGGCAGATGAGCAGTTCTTC. It specifies CASSFGRGADEQFF.

The chain is built from TRBV7-3 and TRBJ1-3; no definite D call. V was trimmed by 4 bases and J by 4 bases, leaving 14 bases between them. The CDR3 covers 15 residues. Germline V CDR1 and CDR2: SGHTA, FQGTGA. CDR3 loop: CASSYQGGSGNTIYF. The CDR3 nucleotides read TGTGCCAGCAGCTACCAAGGAGGCTCCGGAAACACCATATATTTT.

The chain links TRBV29-1 to TRBJ2-2; a possible D gene is TRBD2 (6 bases). V was pared by 7 bases and J by 0 bases, with 9 bases between. The V gene's germline CDR1 is SQVTM and CDR2 ANQGSEA. This CDR3 spans 13 amino acids. CDR3 in DNA: TGCAGCGCCCGGGGGACGAACACCGGGGAGCTGTTTTTT. Its translation: CSARGTNTGELFF.

The chain has TRBV5-8 and TRBJ2-3; 8 bases agree with TRBD2. There are 16 residues in the CDR3. V was pared by 1 base and J by 0 bases, with 4 bases of the junction left unmatched. CDR1 and CDR2 from the germline V gene are SGHTS and YDEGEE. CDR3 nucleotide sequence: TGTGCCAGCAGCTTGAGGGCTAGCGGGAGCACAGATACGCAGTATTTT. Translating gives CASSLRASGSTDTQYF.

CDR3 residues: CASSFKLAVLTDTQYF. In nucleotides, the CDR3 is TGTGCCAGCAGTTTTAAATTAGCGGTTCTTACAGATACGCAGTATTTT. This chain joins TRBV27 and TRBJ2-3, with TRBD2 as a possible D gene (6 bases). Germline values: CDR1 MNHEY, CDR2 SMNVEV (reference sequence). Trimming removed 3 bases from V and 3 bases from J, with 16 bases in between. CDR3 length equals 16 residues.